This TCR beta chain was observed in a study of T cell responses to AZD1222 COVID-19 vaccine. Sequencing used immunoSEQ multiplex PCR; TCRdb keeps in-frame clones, though not all of them. Of about 150,000 clones in the sample, about 82% are singletons; the top ten hold approximately 8%. The sequenced sample was peripheral blood, obtained 28 days after the second dose of the MenACWY control vaccine. The clonotype originates from an adult who received the MenACWY meningococcal vaccine as a control.

The CDR3 loop reads CASSLVVGTQETQYF. DNA of the CDR3: TGTGCCAGCAGCTTAGTGGTGGGTACCCAAGAGACCCAGTACTTC. The rearrangement uses TRBV13 and TRBJ2-5; D remains unclear. This CDR3 has 15 residues. Germline V gene lookup returns CDR1 PRHDT and CDR2 FYEKMQ (reference sequence). V was trimmed by 1 base and J by 1 base, leaving 10 bases between them.